The sequence of this T cell receptor beta chain was determined in a study of cytomegalovirus exposure and HLA in healthy donors. V lost 4 bases, J lost 3 bases, and 16 bases lay in between. The CDR3 runs to 16 residues. The germline gives CDR1 SGDLS, CDR2 YYNGEE. 13 Jbeta primers and 60 Vbeta primers were used for the PCR. The data were produced by immunoSEQ multiplex PCR, yet TCRdb's version contains in-frame clones alone and is incomplete. The table shows around 190,000 clones, with around 77% occurring only once. The receptor was isolated from a woman in her 30s in good health and CMV-seronegative. Sequencing used PBMCs. This chain links TRBV9 with TRBJ2-2; perhaps TRBD2 as D (6 bases). CDR3 nucleotides: TGTGCCAGCAGCCCCCTGGGCGGGGCGGACACCGGGGAGCTGTTTTTT. This codes for CASSPLGGADTGELFF.